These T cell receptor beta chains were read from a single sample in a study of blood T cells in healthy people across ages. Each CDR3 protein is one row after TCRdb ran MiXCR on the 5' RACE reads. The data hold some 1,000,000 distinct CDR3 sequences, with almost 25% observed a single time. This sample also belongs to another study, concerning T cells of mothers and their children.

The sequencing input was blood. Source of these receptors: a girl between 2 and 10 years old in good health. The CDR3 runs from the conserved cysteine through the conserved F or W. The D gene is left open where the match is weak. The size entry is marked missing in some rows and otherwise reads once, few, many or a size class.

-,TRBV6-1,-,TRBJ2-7,CASSDQVFEQYF,TGTGCCAGCAGTGATCAGGTCTTCGAGCAGTACTTC
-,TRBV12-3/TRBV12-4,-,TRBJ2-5,CASSWVPNRETQYF,TGTGCCAGCAGCTGGGTCCCGAACCGGGAGACCCAGTACTTC
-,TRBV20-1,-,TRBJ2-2,CSASRGHPTNTGELFF,TGCAGTGCCAGTCGTGGACACCCTACGAACACCGGGGAGCTGTTTTTT
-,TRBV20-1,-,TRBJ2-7,CSASTGPYEQYF,TGCAGTGCTTCGACAGGACCCTACGAGCAGTACTTC
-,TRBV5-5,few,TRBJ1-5,CASSLAWGTLDNQPQHF,TGTGCCAGCAGCTTGGCCTGGGGGACACTAGACAATCAGCCCCAGCATTTT
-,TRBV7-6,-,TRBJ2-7,CASSPDSPIVRSYEQYF,TGTGCCAGCAGCCCCGACAGTCCTATCGTGCGATCCTACGAGCAGTACTTC
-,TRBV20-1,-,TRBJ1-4,CSARDRRGLYEKLFF,TGCAGTGCTAGAGATCGCAGGGGATTATATGAAAAACTGTTTTTT
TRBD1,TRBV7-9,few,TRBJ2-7,CASSHTGQAYEQYF,TGTGCCAGCAGCCATACGGGACAGGCCTACGAGCAGTACTTC
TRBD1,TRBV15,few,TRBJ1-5,CATSRRQGAAITVLDRNQPQHF,TGTGCCACCAGCCGACGACAGGGGGCCGCTATTACCGTTCTCGATCGCAATCAGCCCCAGCATTTT
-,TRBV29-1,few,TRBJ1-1,CSVGVDRGAFF,TGCAGCGTTGGAGTCGATCGGGGGGCTTTCTTT
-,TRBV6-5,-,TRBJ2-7,CASSDNGPSYEQYF,TGTGCCAGCAGCGACAATGGGCCTTCCTACGAGCAGTACTTC
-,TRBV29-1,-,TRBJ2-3,CSVESVSTDTQYF,TGCAGCGTTGAATCGGTCAGCACAGATACGCAGTATTTT
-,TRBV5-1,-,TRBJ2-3,CASNLEDITDTQYF,TGCGCCAGCAACTTGGAGGATATTACAGATACGCAGTATTTT
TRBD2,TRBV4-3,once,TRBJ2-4,CASSHLAGGKNIQYF,TGCGCCAGCAGCCATCTAGCGGGGGGGAAAAACATTCAGTACTTC
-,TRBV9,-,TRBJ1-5,CASSVEGRVGQPQHF,TGTGCCAGCAGCGTAGAAGGGAGGGTCGGTCAGCCCCAGCATTTT
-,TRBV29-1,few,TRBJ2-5,CSVEVSGDGTQYF,TGCAGCGTTGAAGTTTCAGGGGATGGGACCCAGTACTTC
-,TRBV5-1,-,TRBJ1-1,CASSFAGTDYTEAFF,TGCGCCAGCAGCTTTGCCGGGACGGACTACACTGAAGCTTTCTTT
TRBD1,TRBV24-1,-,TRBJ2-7,CATSDWTGWGEQYF,TGTGCCACCAGTGATTGGACAGGCTGGGGCGAGCAGTACTTC
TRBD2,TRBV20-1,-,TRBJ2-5,CSARDLGAGGETQYF,TGCAGTGCTAGAGATCTGGGAGCGGGAGGGGAGACCCAGTACTTC
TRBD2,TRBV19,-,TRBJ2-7,CASSSGGEAYEQYF,TGTGCCAGTAGTTCCGGGGGGGAAGCCTACGAGCAGTACTTC
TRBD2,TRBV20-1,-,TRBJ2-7,CSAIAGKERPGEQYF,TGCAGTGCTATAGCGGGGAAGGAGAGACCGGGCGAGCAGTACTTC
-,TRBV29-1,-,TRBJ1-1,CSVSGSFKNTEAFF,TGCAGCGTTTCGGGGTCATTTAAGAACACTGAAGCTTTCTTT
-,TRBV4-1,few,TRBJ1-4,CASSQGQGVEKLFF,TGCGCCAGCAGCCAGGGGCAGGGTGTTGAAAAACTGTTTTTT
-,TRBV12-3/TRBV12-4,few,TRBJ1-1,CASSRTPPGPEAFF,TGTGCCAGCAGTCGAACTCCCCCGGGTCCTGAAGCTTTCTTT
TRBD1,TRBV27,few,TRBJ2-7,CASRAGQGDTYEQYF,TGTGCCAGCAGGGCCGGACAGGGGGATACCTACGAGCAGTACTTC
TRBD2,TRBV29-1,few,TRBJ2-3,CSVLGGSDTQYF,TGCAGCGTTCTGGGGGGGAGCGATACGCAGTATTTT
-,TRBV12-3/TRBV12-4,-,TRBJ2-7,CASTVGDGAYEQYF,TGTGCCAGCACCGTCGGGGACGGCGCCTACGAGCAGTACTTC
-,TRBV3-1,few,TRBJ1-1,CASSQGPGLGGDTEAFF,TGTGCCAGCAGCCAAGGCCCGGGACTCGGCGGGGACACTGAAGCTTTCTTT
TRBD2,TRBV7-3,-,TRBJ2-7,CASSRRAGGSYEQYF,TGTGCCAGCAGCCGTAGAGCGGGGGGCTCCTACGAGCAGTACTTC
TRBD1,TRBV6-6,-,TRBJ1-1,CASSTDRVGNTEAFF,TGTGCCAGCAGTACCGACAGGGTCGGGAACACTGAAGCTTTCTTT
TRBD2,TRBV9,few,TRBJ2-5,CASSPGLAGASWYQETQYF,TGTGCCAGCAGCCCTGGACTAGCGGGGGCCTCTTGGTACCAAGAGACCCAGTACTTC
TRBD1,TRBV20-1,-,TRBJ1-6,CSAWRDSYNSPLHF,TGCAGTGCCTGGAGGGACAGCTATAATTCACCCCTCCACTTT
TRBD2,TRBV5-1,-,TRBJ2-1,CASSPDPAGGTFSEQLF,TGCGCCAGCAGCCCGGATCCAGCGGGAGGGACCTTCAGTGAACAGTTATTC
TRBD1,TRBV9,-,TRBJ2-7,CASSAYTGGVVDEQYF,TGTGCCAGCAGCGCCTACACAGGGGGCGTTGTAGACGAGCAGTACTTC
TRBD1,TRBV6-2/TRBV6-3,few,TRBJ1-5,CASMTGGARPQHF,TGTGCCAGCATGACAGGGGGCGCGAGGCCCCAGCATTTT
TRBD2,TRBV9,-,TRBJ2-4,CASSVSAGSNIQYF,TGTGCCAGCAGCGTGTCAGCGGGATCAAACATTCAGTACTTC
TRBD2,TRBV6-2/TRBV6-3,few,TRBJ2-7,CATWGLAGDTYEQYF,TGTGCCACCTGGGGGCTAGCGGGGGATACCTACGAGCAGTACTTC
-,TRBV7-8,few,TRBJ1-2,CASSFGGVQTYYGYTF,TGTGCCAGCAGCTTTGGGGGGGTACAGACCTATTATGGCTACACCTTC
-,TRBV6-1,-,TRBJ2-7,CASSWGGPSYEQYF,TGTGCCAGCAGTTGGGGCGGACCCTCCTACGAGCAGTACTTC